Reported below is one T cell receptor (beta chain). These data belong to a study of blood T cell repertoires in COVID-19. Study context: Spain, Italy and the United States supplied samples that represented acute and convalescent COVID-19.

Trimming left V 0 bases short and J 10 bases short, with 18 bases between. The CDR3 length is 15 residues. Germline lookup yields CDR1 MNHEY and CDR2 SVGAGI. As handled by the study authors: Quantification of nucleated cells was approximated via reference gene primer amplification. Assay: immunoSEQ multiplex PCR; the TCRdb copy retains only in-frame clones and omits some. The V and J calls and clone size are taken from that table; D and trimming were inferred from the DNA. This table has approximately 93,000 clones, 75% to 90% appearing once. This rearrangement joins TRBV6-5 to TRBJ1-1, with D possibly being TRBD1 (6 bases). Sequencing was performed on peripheral blood. The clonotype comes from a human donor in a cohort sampled during active COVID-19. This CDR3 reads CASSYSGGGDLRAFF. The CDR3 bases are TGTGCCAGCAGTTACTCGGGGGGGGGCGACCTGAGAGCTTTCTTT.